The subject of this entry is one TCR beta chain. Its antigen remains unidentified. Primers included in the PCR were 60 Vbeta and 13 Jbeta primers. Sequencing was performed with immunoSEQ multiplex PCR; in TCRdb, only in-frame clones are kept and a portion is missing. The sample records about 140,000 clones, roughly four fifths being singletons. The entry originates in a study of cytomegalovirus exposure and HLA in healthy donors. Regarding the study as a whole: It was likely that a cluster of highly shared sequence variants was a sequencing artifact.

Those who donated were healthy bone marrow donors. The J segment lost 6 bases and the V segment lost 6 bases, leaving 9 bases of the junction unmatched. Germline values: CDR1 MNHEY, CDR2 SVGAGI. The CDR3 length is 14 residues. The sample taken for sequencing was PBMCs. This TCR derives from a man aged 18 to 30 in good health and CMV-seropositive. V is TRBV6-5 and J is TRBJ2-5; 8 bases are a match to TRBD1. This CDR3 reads CASRETGVVQTQYF. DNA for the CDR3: TGTGCCAGCAGGGAGACAGGGGTCGTGCAGACCCAGTACTTC.